This T cell receptor beta chain was captured in a study of blood T cell repertoires in COVID-19. Study-wide background: The United States, Italy and Spain provided the acute and convalescent COVID-19 samples.

While infection was still active, Seattle patients were enrolled and then followed longitudinally. Per the germline V gene, CDR1 is LGHDT and CDR2 is YNNKEL (reference sequence). CDR3 length: 16 amino acids. V lost 6 bases, J lost 1 base, and 8 bases stayed unmatched. Study processing details: It was from reference gene primer amplification that nucleated cell counts were estimated. TCRdb's copy holds only in-frame clones and misses some; the assay was immunoSEQ multiplex PCR. For V, J and clone size, that table is used; D and trimming come from the DNA. Of around 210,000 clones in the sample, around nine tenths were seen once.

Sequenced: peripheral blood. This sequence joins TRBV3-1 (or the pseudogene TRBV3-2) and TRBJ2-7; TRBD2 matches at 11 bases. The TCR was taken from a man between 50 and 59 years old with COVID-19, enrolled during active disease. The CDR3 nucleotides read TGTGCCAGCAGACTCACCGGGACTAGCGGTTCCTACGAGCAGTACTTC. Translation gives CASRLTGTSGSYEQYF.